A selection of T cell receptor beta chains follows, all from one sample in a study of T cells in Graves' hyperthyroidism and ophthalmopathy. A single record per CDR3 protein comes from TCRdb applying MiXCR to the multiplex PCR reads. The sample yields approximately 24,000 distinct CDR3 sequences, about 53% seen once. The sequencing input was blood. These TCRs come from a woman in her thirties or forties with Graves' hyperthyroidism that later progressed to Graves' ophthalmopathy. CDR3s include the opening cysteine and the closing phenylalanine or tryptophan. The D gene is left open where the match is weak. The size field is filled for only some rows; it gives once, few, many or a size class.

CDR3	DNA	size	V	J	D
CSATPGAGETQYF	TGCAGTGCTACCCCGGGAGCGGGAGAGACCCAGTACTTC	NA	TRBV20-1	TRBJ2-5	NA
CSARDPGVGTQYF	TGCAGTGCTAGAGATCCGGGGGTGGGGACCCAGTACTTC	few	TRBV20-1	TRBJ2-5	NA
CASTTSGGEQYF	TGTGCCAGCACCACTAGCGGCGGAGAGCAGTACTTC	NA	TRBV12-3/TRBV12-4	TRBJ2-7	TRBD2
CASSMTSGSYEQYF	TGTGCCAGTAGTATGACTAGCGGTTCCTACGAGCAGTACTTC	NA	TRBV19	TRBJ2-7	TRBD2
CASSVDRLYEQYF	TGTGCCAGCAGTGTCGACAGGCTCTACGAGCAGTACTTC	NA	TRBV6-5	TRBJ2-7	NA
CASNILDGTGELFF	TGTGCCAGCAACATACTAGACGGCACCGGGGAGCTGTTTTTT	medium-sized	TRBV9	TRBJ2-2	NA
CASSQTGQGAPSAYGYTF	TGTGCCAGCAGCCAGACGGGACAGGGGGCCCCCTCTGCCTATGGCTACACCTTC	few	TRBV3-1	TRBJ1-2	TRBD1
CASSRGGSLGTDTQYF	TGTGCCAGCAGCAGAGGTGGTTCCCTAGGCACAGATACGCAGTATTTT	few	TRBV9	TRBJ2-3	NA
CSVEDKTDLTREPYEQYF	TGCAGCGTTGAAGACAAGACGGACTTGACTAGGGAGCCCTACGAGCAGTACTTC	once	TRBV29-1	TRBJ2-7	NA
CSASGGRTYNEQFF	TGCAGTGCTAGTGGGGGGAGGACCTACAATGAGCAGTTCTTC	NA	TRBV20-1	TRBJ2-1	NA
CASSLGEKLFF	TGTGCCAGCAGTTTAGGCGAAAAACTGTTTTTT	many	TRBV28	TRBJ1-4	NA
CASSFRPTQQYF	TGTGCCAGCAGTTTCCGGCCAACCCAGCAGTACTTC	NA	TRBV28	TRBJ2-7	NA
CSARAEAFF	TGCAGTGCTAGAGCTGAAGCTTTCTTT	NA	TRBV20-1	TRBJ1-1	NA
CATYGQGIYEQYF	TGTGCCACCTACGGACAGGGGATCTACGAGCAGTACTTC	NA	TRBV24-1	TRBJ2-7	TRBD1
CSVGVWGLAAKNIQYF	TGCAGCGTTGGGGTTTGGGGTTTAGCTGCCAAAAACATTCAGTACTTC	NA	TRBV29-1	TRBJ2-4	NA
CSASGTNDNEQFF	TGCAGTGCGTCGGGGACTAACGACAATGAGCAGTTCTTC	NA	TRBV20-1	TRBJ2-1	TRBD2
CASSLDSLNTEAFF	TGTGCCAGCAGTCTCGACAGTTTGAACACTGAAGCTTTCTTT	many	TRBV28	TRBJ1-1	NA
CASSLTGTATGELFF	TGTGCCAGCAGCTTAACCGGGACAGCCACCGGGGAGCTGTTTTTT	many	TRBV7-9	TRBJ2-2	TRBD1
CSAIPGGHSYEQYF	TGCAGTGCTATCCCGGGAGGCCACTCCTACGAGCAGTACTTC	NA	TRBV20-1	TRBJ2-7	TRBD2